The 30 T cell receptor beta chains below all came from one sample that was sequenced in a study of shared clonotypes between healthy human individuals. Naivety among CD8 cells was defined by CD45RO negativity and positive CCR7 selection, thereby excluding terminally differentiated effector memory CD45RA+ cells. Produced via immunoSEQ multiplex PCR; TCRdb's table is partial and in-frame only. The sample records hundreds of thousands of clones, 95% to 97% being singletons. Sequenced material: naive CD8+ T cells sorted from blood. These receptors originate from a woman aged 25 to 39 in good health.

CDR3: CASIELLASPYNEQFF. For the CDR3, the DNA is TGTGCCAGCATCGAACTTCTAGCGTCCCCCTACAATGAGCAGTTCTTC. The chain combines TRBV7-9 with TRBJ2-1; tentatively, D is TRBD2 (6 bases). V was shortened by 7 bases and J by 2 bases, with 18 bases between the two germline ends. Germline V gene lookup returns CDR1 SEHNR and CDR2 FQNEAQ (reference sequence). The CDR3 consists of 16 residues. Supplemented by reference TRBV7-9 and TRBJ2-1, the full variable domain reads DTGVSQNPRHKITKRGQNVTFRCDPISEHNRLYWYRQTLGQGPEFLTYFQNEAQLEKSRLLSDRFSAERPKGSFSTLEIQRTEQGDSAMYLCASIELLASPYNEQFFGPGTRLTVL.

This clone was counted a single time. This chain links TRBV27 with TRBJ2-7; 8 positions match TRBD1. The CDR3 is made up of 14 amino acids. Germline loops: CDR1 MNHEY, CDR2 SMNVEV (reference sequence). The J segment lost 5 bases and the V segment lost 5 bases, leaving 8 bases of the junction unmatched. CDR3: CASSLRTGRNEQYF. The DNA for the CDR3 is TGTGCCAGCAGTCTACGGACAGGGCGGAACGAGCAGTACTTC.

This rearrangement joins TRBV4-1 to TRBJ1-4; tentatively, D is TRBD1 (6 bases). CDR3 length: 14 amino acids. CDR1 is MGHRA and CDR2 is YSYEKL in the germline V gene. V was clipped by 6 bases and J by 12 bases, with 20 bases between them. CDR3 in DNA: TGCGCCAGCAGACAGGGACGCCTCGCGGAGGAACTGTTTTTT. This gives the protein CASRQGRLAEELFF.

This rearrangement joins TRBV27 to TRBJ2-1, with 8 bases identical to TRBD2. The germline V gene has CDR1 MNHEY and CDR2 SMNVEV (reference sequence). The CDR3 is made up of 15 amino acids. V shed 3 bases, J shed 4 bases, and the junction held 5 bases outside the gene matches. CDR3 sequence: CASSFKLAGYNEQFF. The DNA for the CDR3 is TGTGCCAGCAGTTTCAAGTTAGCGGGATACAATGAGCAGTTCTTC.

This chain connects TRBV2 to TRBJ2-3; 8 bases are a match to TRBD2. Per germline, CDR1 SNHLY and CDR2 FYNNEI. The CDR3 is made up of 13 amino acids. V shed 6 bases and J 5 bases; nucleotides not matched to a gene: 4. CDR3: CASRKLAGDTQYF. The CDR3 DNA sequence: TGTGCCAGCAGGAAGCTAGCGGGAGATACGCAGTATTTT.

Worth noting for this clone: Other DNA sequences within the sample encode an identical CDR3. The rearrangement links TRBV27 to TRBJ1-4; D might be TRBD1 (5 bases). Trimming pared 2 bases from V and 5 bases from J, leaving 9 bases between. CDR3 length equals 14 residues. CDR1 is MNHEY, CDR2 SMNVEV, per germline (reference sequence). This chain's CDR3 is CASSLTGANEKLFF. The CDR3 DNA reads TGTGCCAGCAGTTTAACCGGGGCAAATGAAAAACTGTTTTTT.

The V call is TRBV28, the J call TRBJ1-1; D remains ambiguous. V lost 6 bases, J lost 8 bases, and 19 bases lay in between. The CDR3 has 14 amino acids. CDR1 and CDR2 from the germline V gene are MDHEN and SYDVKM. CDR3 sequence reads: CASSPLGPLGEAFF. The DNA for the CDR3 is TGTGCCAGCAGCCCACTCGGACCCCTAGGAGAAGCTTTCTTT.

V gene TRBV9 combines with J gene TRBJ2-7; TRBD2 matches 10 bases. The CDR3 sequence is 16 residues long. J gave up 5 bases and V 4 bases, and 12 bases lay outside the gene matches. Germline V gene sequence: CDR1 SGDLS, CDR2 YYNGEE. CDR3 sequence reads: CASSPSGSILLDEQYF. The DNA of the CDR3 is TGTGCCAGCAGCCCTAGCGGGAGTATCTTGCTGGACGAGCAGTACTTC.

With respect to this clone: The same CDR3 can be traced to other DNA sequences in this sample. The chain has TRBV7-9 and TRBJ1-1; D is uncertain. CDR3 size: 13 residues. Germline assignment: CDR1 SEHNR and CDR2 FQNEAQ (reference sequence). Trimming left V 2 bases short and J 0 bases short, with 4 bases between. The CDR3 DNA reads as TGTGCCAGCAGCTTACCCCTGAACACTGAAGCTTTCTTT. Translation gives CASSLPLNTEAFF.

The chain recombines TRBV5-5 with TRBJ1-5, with TRBD1 matching over 7 bases. The trim removed 4 bases at V and 0 bases at J, leaving 4 bases unmatched. Germline lookup yields CDR1 SGHKS and CDR2 YYEKEE (reference sequence). The CDR3 totals 15 residues. The CDR3 DNA reads TGTGCCAGCAGCCGGGGGACAGATAGCAATCAGCCCCAGCATTTT. Its translation: CASSRGTDSNQPQHF.

This sequence joins TRBV29-1 and TRBJ1-4; D ambiguous. Deletions cut 0 bases from V and 8 bases from J, with 16 bases between. Germline lookup yields CDR1 SQVTM and CDR2 ANQGSEA. This CDR3 has 15 residues. The CDR3 loop reads CSVEESPHLGEKLFF. The DNA for the CDR3 is TGCAGCGTTGAAGAGTCCCCTCACCTCGGGGAAAAACTGTTTTTT.

The chain is built from TRBV13 and TRBJ2-7; D not certain. The CDR3 consists of 13 residues. V gave up 3 bases and J gave up 2 bases, with 8 bases separating them. Germline V CDR1 and CDR2: PRHDT, FYEKMQ (reference sequence). The CDR3 sequence is CASSFKGAYEQYF. Written as DNA, the CDR3 is TGTGCCAGCAGCTTTAAGGGCGCCTACGAGCAGTACTTC.

The chain recombines TRBV11-2 with TRBJ2-1, with 12 nucleotides matching TRBD2. Germline V CDR1 and CDR2: SGHAT, FQNNGV. Germline trimming cut 3 bases from V and 7 bases from J; bases unmatched to any gene: 1. The CDR3 covers 14 residues. As DNA, the CDR3 is TGTGCCAGCAGCTTCCTAGCGGGAGGGAATGAGCAGTTCTTC. Translated: CASSFLAGGNEQFF.

The rearrangement joins TRBV6-5 to TRBJ2-5, with TRBD1 as a possible D gene (7 bases). The V and J ends lost 5 bases and 5 bases respectively, with 18 bases between them. The germline gives CDR1 MNHEY, CDR2 SVGAGI. CDR3 length equals 15 residues. CDR3 loop: CASSAAGTALETQYF. The CDR3 DNA is TGTGCCAGCAGTGCTGCGGGGACAGCCCTCGAGACCCAGTACTTC.

The chain carries TRBV4-1 and TRBJ1-4; a weak D match, TRBD1 (6 bases). Germline loops: CDR1 MGHRA, CDR2 YSYEKL. With 2 bases removed from V and 6 bases from J, the gap between germline ends came to 19 bases. The CDR3 loop spans 17 amino acids. CDR3 sequence: CASSQHQDRGSYEKLFF. The CDR3 coding sequence is TGCGCCAGCAGCCAACATCAGGACAGAGGGAGCTATGAAAAACTGTTTTTT.

The chain links TRBV4-2 to TRBJ2-3, with D uncertain. The CDR3 loop spans 14 amino acids. The V and J ends lost 0 bases and 7 bases respectively, with 11 bases between them. The V gene's germline CDR1 is LGHNA and CDR2 YNFKEQ. The CDR3 DNA reads as TGTGCCAGCAGCCAAGATCACGCTGGGAATACGCAGTATTTT. Encoded protein: CASSQDHAGNTQYF.

V usage is TRBV27 and J usage is TRBJ2-7; 9 nucleotides line up with TRBD1. This CDR3 has 16 amino acids. Germline assignment: CDR1 MNHEY and CDR2 SMNVEV (reference sequence). The ends lost 9 bases at V and 2 bases at J; junction bases unmatched: 14. CDR3 nucleotides: TGTGCCAGTAAGGACAGGGGATCCCGGGGTACCTACGAGCAGTACTTC. This translates into CASKDRGSRGTYEQYF.

This sequence joins TRBV19 and TRBJ1-1; TRBD1 matches at 7 bases. The ends lost 5 bases at V and 5 bases at J; junction bases unmatched: 11. The CDR3 runs to 15 residues. The germline gives CDR1 LNHDA, CDR2 SQIVND (reference sequence). In nucleotides, the CDR3 is TGTGCCAGTAGTCCGGCTACAGGGGTCGGGACTGAAGCTTTCTTT. This sequence encodes CASSPATGVGTEAFF.

The J gene is TRBJ2-2, the V gene TRBV7-9; 9 bases are a match to TRBD2. Germline lookup yields CDR1 SEHNR and CDR2 FQNEAQ (reference sequence). V lost 2 bases, J lost 2 bases, and 3 bases stayed unmatched. The CDR3 length is 16 residues. The CDR3 protein is CASSLLAGVNTGELFF. Written as DNA, the CDR3 is TGTGCCAGCAGCTTATTAGCGGGAGTCAACACCGGGGAGCTGTTTTTT.

The chain links TRBV27 to TRBJ2-7; D not resolved. Germline lookup yields CDR1 MNHEY and CDR2 SMNVEV (reference sequence). CDR3 length equals 13 residues. The V gene lost 8 bases and the J gene lost 6 bases, with 17 bases spanning the gap. CDR3 amino acids: CASGLVSSGEQYF. The CDR3 nucleotides are TGTGCCAGCGGCCTAGTGAGTTCCGGCGAGCAGTACTTC.

This chain joins TRBV5-4 and TRBJ2-7; D perhaps matches TRBD1 (6 bases). The length of the CDR3 is 13 residues. Germline V gene data show CDR1 as SGHNT and CDR2 as YYREEE (reference sequence). V lost 2 bases and J lost 3, with 9 bases in between. This chain's CDR3 is CASSFGGHYEQYF. For the CDR3, the DNA is TGTGCCAGCAGCTTTGGGGGACACTACGAGCAGTACTTC.

The V call is TRBV4-2, the J call TRBJ2-7, with 7 bases identical to TRBD2. This CDR3 contains 14 residues. V was pared by 0 bases and J by 4 bases, with 3 bases of the junction left unmatched. CDR1 and CDR2 (germline): LGHNA, YNFKEQ. CDR3 nucleotide sequence: TGTGCCAGCAGCCAAGAATGGACTAGTTACGAGCAGTACTTC. Translated: CASSQEWTSYEQYF.

The rearrangement joins TRBV7-2 to TRBJ2-7, with no clear D. The CDR3 sequence is 13 residues long. Trimming pared 4 bases from V and 1 base from J, leaving 8 bases between. Germline lookup yields CDR1 SGHTA and CDR2 FQGNSA. CDR3 bases: TGTGCCAGCAGCTACACAGAATCCTACGAGCAGTACTTC. As protein: CASSYTESYEQYF.

V gene TRBV9 combines with J gene TRBJ2-2; weak D call: TRBD2 (6 bases). This CDR3 has 18 amino acids. The V gene lost 0 bases and the J gene lost 0 bases, with 15 bases spanning the gap. Germline-derived CDR1 and CDR2 are SGDLS and YYNGEE. The CDR3 reads CASSVATGGLTNTGELFF. CDR3 in DNA: TGTGCCAGCAGCGTAGCTACTGGGGGACTGACGAACACCGGGGAGCTGTTTTTT.

The CDR3 here is CAWTNRGYSTNEKLFF. DNA for the CDR3: TGTGCCTGGACCAATAGAGGATACTCAACTAATGAAAAACTGTTTTTT. The V call is TRBV30, the J call TRBJ1-4; D not certain. The V gene's germline CDR1 is GTSNPN and CDR2 SVGIG (reference sequence). Trimming removed 4 bases from V and 0 bases from J, with 15 bases in between. This CDR3 is 16 amino acids long.

The V and J genes are TRBV11-1 and TRBJ2-1, with D possibly matching TRBD2 (5 bases). The CDR3 spans 14 residues. V gave up 5 bases and J gave up 4 bases, with 12 bases separating them. CDR1 is SGHAT and CDR2 is FQDESV in the germline V gene (reference sequence). The CDR3 sequence is CASSPQDFYNEQFF. For the CDR3, the DNA is TGTGCCAGCAGCCCTCAGGACTTTTACAATGAGCAGTTCTTC.

This rearrangement joins TRBV25-1 to TRBJ2-7; no reliable D call. Trimming left V 6 bases short and J 2 bases short, with 5 bases between. Germline lookup yields CDR1 MGHDK and CDR2 SYGVNS. CDR3 length equals 11 residues. CDR3 DNA sequence: TGTGCCAGCAGCCACACCTACGAGCAGTACTTC. It codes for CASSHTYEQYF.

This chain joins TRBV11-2 and TRBJ1-3, with a possible D match to TRBD1 (5 bases). The CDR3 sequence is 16 residues long. Trimming stripped 2 bases from V and 2 bases from J, with 13 bases between. Germline assignment: CDR1 SGHAT and CDR2 FQNNGV. The CDR3 loop reads CASSLKGALAGNTIYF. For the CDR3, the DNA is TGTGCCAGCAGCTTAAAAGGGGCGTTGGCTGGAAACACCATATATTTT.

J is TRBJ2-5 and V is TRBV5-1; 7 bases align to TRBD2. Germline CDR1 SGHRS, CDR2 YFSETQ. V shed 1 base, J shed 0 bases, and the junction held 6 bases outside the gene matches. The CDR3 loop spans 16 amino acids. CDR3 nucleotides: TGCGCCAGCAGCTTGACCGGGACTACAGACCAAGAGACCCAGTACTTC. Its translation: CASSLTGTTDQETQYF.

The chain uses TRBV11-2 and TRBJ1-2, with 12 nucleotides matching TRBD1. With 5 bases clipped from V and 8 bases from J, the junction kept 9 bases outside the gene matches. CDR1 is SGHAT and CDR2 is FQNNGV in the germline V gene. The CDR3 length is 15 residues. The CDR3 region has the DNA TGTGCCAGCAGCCCCCGGGGGACAGGGGGCCAGGGCTACACCTTC. This sequence encodes CASSPRGTGGQGYTF. Full variable domain (rest looked up from reference TRBV11-2 and TRBJ1-2): EAGVAQSPRYKIIEKRQSVAFWCNPISGHATLYWYQQILGQGPKLLIQFQNNGVVDDSQLPKDRFSAERLKGVDSTLKIQPAKLEDSAVYLCASSPRGTGGQGYTFGSGTRLTVV.